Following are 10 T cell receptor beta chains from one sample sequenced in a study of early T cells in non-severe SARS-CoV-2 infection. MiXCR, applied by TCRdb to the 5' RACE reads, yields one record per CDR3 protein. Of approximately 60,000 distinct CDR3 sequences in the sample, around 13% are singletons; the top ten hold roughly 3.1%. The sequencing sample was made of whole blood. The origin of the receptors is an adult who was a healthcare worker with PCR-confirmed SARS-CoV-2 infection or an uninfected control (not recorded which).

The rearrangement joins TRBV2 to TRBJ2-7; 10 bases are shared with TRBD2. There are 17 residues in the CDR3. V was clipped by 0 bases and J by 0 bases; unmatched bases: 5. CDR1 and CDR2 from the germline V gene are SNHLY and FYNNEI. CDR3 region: CASSEALLAGVSYEQYF. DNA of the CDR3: TGTGCCAGCAGTGAAGCGCTTCTAGCGGGGGTCTCCTACGAGCAGTACTTC.

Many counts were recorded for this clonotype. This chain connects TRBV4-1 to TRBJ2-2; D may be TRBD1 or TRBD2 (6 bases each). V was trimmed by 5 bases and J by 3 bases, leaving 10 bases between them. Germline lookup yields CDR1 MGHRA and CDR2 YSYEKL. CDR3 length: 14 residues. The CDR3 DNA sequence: TGCGCCAGCAGCTTTAGGGGGGACACCGGGGAGCTGTTTTTT. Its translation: CASSFRGDTGELFF.

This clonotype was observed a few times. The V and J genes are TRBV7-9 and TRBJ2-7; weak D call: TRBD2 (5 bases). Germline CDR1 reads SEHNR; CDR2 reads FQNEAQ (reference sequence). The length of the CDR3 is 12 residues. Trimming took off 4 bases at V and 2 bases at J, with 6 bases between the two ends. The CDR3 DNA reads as TGTGCCAGCAGCTCGACTACCTACGAGCAGTACTTC. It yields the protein CASSSTTYEQYF.

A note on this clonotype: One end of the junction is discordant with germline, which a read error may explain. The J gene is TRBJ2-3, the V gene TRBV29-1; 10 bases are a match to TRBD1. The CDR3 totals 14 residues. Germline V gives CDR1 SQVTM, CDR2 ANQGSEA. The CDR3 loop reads CSVQDRGPADTQYF. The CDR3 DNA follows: TGCAGCGTTCAAGACAGGGGGCCGGCAGATACGCAGTATTTT.

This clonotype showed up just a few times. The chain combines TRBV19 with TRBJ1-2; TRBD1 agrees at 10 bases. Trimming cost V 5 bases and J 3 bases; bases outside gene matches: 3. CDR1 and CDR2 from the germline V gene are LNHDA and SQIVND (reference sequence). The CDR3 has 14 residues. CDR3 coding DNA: TGTGCCAGTAGTGCGACAGGGGGCGACTATGGCTACACCTTC. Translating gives CASSATGGDYGYTF.

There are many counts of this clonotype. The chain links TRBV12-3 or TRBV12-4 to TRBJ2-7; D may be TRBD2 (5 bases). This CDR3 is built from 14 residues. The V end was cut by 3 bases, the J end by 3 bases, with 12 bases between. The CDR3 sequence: CASSFLREFYEQYF. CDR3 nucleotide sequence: TGTGCCAGCAGTTTTTTAAGGGAGTTCTACGAGCAGTACTTC.

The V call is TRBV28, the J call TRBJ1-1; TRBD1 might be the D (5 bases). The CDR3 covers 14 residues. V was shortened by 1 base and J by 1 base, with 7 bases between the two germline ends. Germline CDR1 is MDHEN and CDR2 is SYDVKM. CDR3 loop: CASSLLGENTEAFF. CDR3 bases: TGTGCCAGCAGTTTATTGGGGGAGAACACTGAAGCTTTCTTT.

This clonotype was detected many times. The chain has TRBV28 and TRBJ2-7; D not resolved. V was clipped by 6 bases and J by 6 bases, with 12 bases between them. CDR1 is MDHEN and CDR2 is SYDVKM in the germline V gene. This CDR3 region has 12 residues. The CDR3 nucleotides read TGTGCCAGCAGGACTCCCGCGGCCGAGCAGTACTTC. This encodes CASRTPAAEQYF.

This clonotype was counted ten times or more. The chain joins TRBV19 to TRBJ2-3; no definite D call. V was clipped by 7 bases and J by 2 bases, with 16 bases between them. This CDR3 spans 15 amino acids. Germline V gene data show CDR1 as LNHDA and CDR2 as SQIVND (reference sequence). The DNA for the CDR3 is TGTGCCAGTAAAGGTTGGGCGCCGTCCACAGATACGCAGTATTTT. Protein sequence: CASKGWAPSTDTQYF.

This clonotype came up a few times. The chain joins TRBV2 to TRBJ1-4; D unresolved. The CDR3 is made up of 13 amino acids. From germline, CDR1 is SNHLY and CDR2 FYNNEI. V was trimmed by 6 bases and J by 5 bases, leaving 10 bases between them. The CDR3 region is CASSRGENEKLFF. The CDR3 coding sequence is TGTGCCAGCAGCCGGGGAGAAAATGAAAAACTGTTTTTT.